This is a list of T cell receptor beta chains from one sample in a study of T cell responses to AZD1222 COVID-19 vaccine. Libraries were prepared by immunoSEQ multiplex PCR; TCRdb keeps only in-frame clonotypes and omits some of them. Among some 140,000 clones listed, around 93% were seen once. Sequenced here: peripheral blood, sampled 28 days after the second AZD1222 dose. The receptors here all came from an adult who received the AZD1222 COVID-19 vaccine. Both conserved end residues are part of each CDR3. The D gene is left open where the match is weak. Clone size, where shown, is once, few, many, or a class for clones that have expanded.

14 | once | TRBJ1-2 | NA | TRBV25-1 | TGTGCCAGCAGTTTAAGCCCTCCTGGGTATGGCTACACCTTC | CASSLSPPGYGYTF
17 | NA | TRBJ2-5 | NA | TRBV4-2 | TGTGCCAGCAGCCAAGCCTTCCGCGGGGGCTACCAAGAGACCCAGTACTTC | CASSQAFRGGYQETQYF
13 | NA | TRBJ2-5 | TRBD2 | TRBV7-2 | TGTGCCAGCTCCTTGGGGGGGCAAGAGACCCAGTACTTC | CASSLGGQETQYF
14 | NA | TRBJ1-5 | NA | TRBV2 | TGTGCCAGCAGTGCCGGGTGGAGCAATCAGCCCCAGCATTTT | CASSAGWSNQPQHF
18 | NA | TRBJ1-5 | NA | TRBV21-1 | TGTGCCAGCAGCAAAGAAGCCCACCCGGGTCCGCAAAATCAGCCCCAGCATTTT | CASSKEAHPGPQNQPQHF
17 | NA | TRBJ1-2 | NA | TRBV7-9 | TGTGCCAGCAGCTCACGTGTCGGGACAATCGCGAACTATGGCTACACCTTC | CASSSRVGTIANYGYTF
15 | NA | TRBJ1-2 | NA | TRBV30 | TGTGCCTGGAGTGGGGAGGGCTCGGGTTTCGGCGGCTACACCTTC | CAWSGEGSGFGGYTF
16 | NA | TRBJ1-6 | NA | TRBV30 | TGTGCTGGTGGTGGCAGGCTGAGCTCCTATAATTCACCCCTCCACTTT | CAGGGRLSSYNSPLHF
13 | NA | TRBJ1-5 | NA | TRBV6-5 | TGTGCCAGCAGTTATACAGTAAATCAGCCCCAGCATTTT | CASSYTVNQPQHF
14 | few | TRBJ2-1 | NA | TRBV30 | TGTGCCTGGAGTGTGACTCGGGGCTACAATGAGCAGTTCTTC | CAWSVTRGYNEQFF
13 | NA | TRBJ1-2 | NA | TRBV12-5 | TGTGCTAGTGGGGCAGAGCTCAACTATGGCTACACCTTC | CASGAELNYGYTF
13 | NA | TRBJ2-1 | TRBD1 | TRBV12-3/TRBV12-4 | TGTGCCAGCAGCAGGGGGTCCTACAATGAGCAGTTCTTC | CASSRGSYNEQFF
15 | once | TRBJ1-1 | NA | TRBV7-9 | TGTGCCAGCTCCCCGGGGTTCGGGGCGAACACTGAAGCTTTCTTT | CASSPGFGANTEAFF
21 | few | TRBJ1-1 | NA | TRBV6-6 | TGTGCCAGCAGTCCCAAGGGTCGCCCCGGGGCACCGAACTTATTGGGCACTGAAGCTTTCTTT | CASSPKGRPGAPNLLGTEAFF
13 | NA | TRBJ1-2 | NA | TRBV12-5 | TGTGCTAGTGGTCCAGACTTCGGTAATGGCTACACCTTC | CASGPDFGNGYTF
19 | NA | TRBJ1-4 | NA | TRBV14 | TGTGCCAGCAGCCAAGAGCGCCGGAAGGCCGGCTTACTTAATGAAAAACTGTTTTTT | CASSQERRKAGLLNEKLFF
16 | NA | TRBJ2-6 | TRBD1 | TRBV15 | TGTGCCACCAGCAGCCGACAGGGCACTGGGGCCAACGTCCTGACTTTC | CATSSRQGTGANVLTF
13 | NA | TRBJ1-5 | NA | TRBV2 | TGTGCCAGCAAATTTTGGGGCAATCAGCCCCAGCATTTT | CASKFWGNQPQHF
12 | NA | TRBJ2-1 | NA | TRBV7-9 | TGTGCCAGCAGCCCCCAACTGGTGGAGCAGTTCTTC | CASSPQLVEQFF
14 | NA | TRBJ1-1 | NA | TRBV11-2 | TGTGCCAGCAGCTCTGGTGGGGGGAACACTGAAGCTTTCTTT | CASSSGGGNTEAFF
16 | NA | TRBJ1-4 | NA | TRBV18 | TGTGCCAGCTCACAGACCGACAGTGCAACTAATGAAAAACTGTTTTTT | CASSQTDSATNEKLFF
13 | NA | TRBJ2-2 | NA | TRBV30 | TGTGCCTGGAGTTTAACCACAACCGGGGAGCTGTTTTTT | CAWSLTTTGELFF
15 | NA | TRBJ1-3 | TRBD1 | TRBV7-9 | TGTGCCAGCAGCATAACGACAGGGGCTGGAAACACCATATATTTT | CASSITTGAGNTIYF
11 | NA | TRBJ1-5 | NA | TRBV6-5 | TGTGCCAGCAGTCGCCCGCAGCCCCAGCATTTT | CASSRPQPQHF
12 | NA | TRBJ2-7 | TRBD2 | TRBV30 | TGTGCCTGGGGGCCGGGGGGATCAAAACAGTACTTC | CAWGPGGSKQYF
15 | NA | TRBJ2-3 | NA | TRBV7-3 | TGTGCCAGCAGCTTAAGAAGCGGTTCAGGAGATACGCAGTATTTT | CASSLRSGSGDTQYF
16 | NA | TRBJ2-1 | TRBD2 | TRBV5-1 | TGCGCCAGCAGCTCGCCTGAGCGGGGGGTGAACAATGAGCAGTTCTTC | CASSSPERGVNNEQFF
12 | once | TRBJ1-1 | NA | TRBV10-3 | TGTGCCATCAGTGAAATGGGAACTGCGGCTTTCTTT | CAISEMGTAAFF